Listed here is a single T cell receptor beta chain. The antigen is undetermined. This entry is derived from a study of T cell responses to AZD1222 COVID-19 vaccine. Study-wide background: Pooled samples include second doses given at about 4 or 12 weeks. Study-level results: At baseline, just six AZD1222 recipients tested seropositive. Most donors were white British, females outnumbered males, and clonal diversity was possibly underestimated. The study sampled repertoires only after the peak T cell response.

With 5 bases clipped from V and 1 base from J, the junction kept 1 base outside the gene matches. This CDR3 is built from 15 residues. In germline, CDR1 is MRHNA, CDR2 SNTAGT. Clones were sequenced by immunoSEQ multiplex PCR, and TCRdb holds only the in-frame ones, with some missing. The repertoire includes approximately 180,000 clones, 88% of them detected once, and over 6% sits in the top ten. V usage is TRBV6-4 and J usage is TRBJ2-3; 12 bases are a match to TRBD2. The TCR originated in an adult in good health. This material consisted of peripheral blood, taken on day 0 of AZD1222 vaccination. CDR3 sequence reads: CASSWTSGGTDTQYF. The CDR3 region has the DNA TGTGCCAGCAGTTGGACTAGCGGGGGCACAGATACGCAGTATTTT.